This T cell receptor (beta chain) was identified in a study of T cell responses to AZD1222 COVID-19 vaccine. Produced via immunoSEQ multiplex PCR; TCRdb's table is partial and in-frame only. This table holds 100,000 or so clones, roughly 89% found once. To note about this clone: Its antigen is currently unknown.

Study-level findings and limits: When two AZD1222 doses had been given, Spike-specific TCR breadth and depth rose.

Germline V gene lookup returns CDR1 MNHEY and CDR2 SMNVEV (reference sequence). The CDR3 totals 15 residues. The V and J ends lost 3 bases and 5 bases, in that order; junction bases with no gene match: 5. The input for sequencing was peripheral blood, taken 28 days after the second AZD1222 dose. This clonotype originated in an adult who received the AZD1222 COVID-19 vaccine. J is TRBJ2-7 and V is TRBV27, with 12 bases aligning to TRBD2. The chain's CDR3 is CASSFGTSGRNEQYF. CDR3 nucleotide sequence: TGTGCCAGCAGTTTCGGTACTAGCGGGAGGAACGAGCAGTACTTC.